This T cell receptor beta chain was retrieved from a study of blood T cell repertoires in COVID-19 (dated by TCRdb to the early 2020s). For the study in its entirety: The collaborator samples originated in the United States, Italy and Spain and spanned the acute and convalescent phases of COVID-19. The material from the prospective study consisted of cDNA or gDNA derived from T cells, B-cell-depleted T cells, or PBMCs. The dataset comprised deeply sampled blood TCRbeta repertoires from subjects exposed to, actively infected with, or recovered from COVID-19. The repertoires were released in a freely available public database intended as a resource for research on the immune response to SARS-CoV-2. Samples came from the ongoing ImmuneRACE study (first 160 participants) plus 1,254 subjects from 6 global collaborators. Sample metadata almost always included a de-identified subject ID, COVID-19 status, age in years and sex. Where available, HLA class I and class II types were obtained from metadata supplied by the sample provider rather than from assay-based typing.

The CDR3 holds 14 amino acids from the cysteine to the phenylalanine. Only the CDR3 portion is preserved as DNA: 42 bases, with reading frame beginning at the first base. V is shortened by 5 bases, J by 4 bases, and the region joining them spans 14 bases. CDR1 and CDR2 (LGHDT, YNNKEL) derive from the germline V gene (reference sequence). TCRbeta CDR3 regions were amplified from genomic DNA using the immunoSEQ Assay, a bias-controlled multiplex PCR. As for how the authors treated the data: The number of nucleated cells in each sample was estimated from the amplification of reference gene primers within the assay. Sequence reads were collapsed and filtered to measure the absolute abundance of every unique TCRbeta CDR3 rearrangement. Productive Simpson clonality was computed per sample as the square root of Simpson's diversity index over productive rearrangements. TCRdb stores this immuneACCESS table with in-frame sequences only. Part of the clones is absent; in the studies checked, under half of the shortfall reflects unresolved V genes, and no reason is known for the rest. V, J and clone size reflect that table, while D and trimming were determined from the DNA. This sample lists approximately 60,000 clones; roughly 85% were detected once. The ten largest clones capture about a sixth of the sample.

Each collaborating institution followed its own protocols to collect whole blood in K2EDTA tubes. For TCRbeta analysis, collaborators shipped samples as frozen whole blood, isolated PBMCs, or DNA extracted from either of those sample types. Turning to this clone: This receptor's antigen is unknown. Within one base of it there is no much larger clone, and no base qualities were kept.

Study-level results and caveats: Clinical and demographic metadata were provided uncurated, with the amount varying by source and participant.

This chain is built from TRBV3-1 (or the pseudogene TRBV3-2) and TRBJ1-2; TRBD1 is a possible D gene, resting on 6 matching bases. This receptor was identified in a human donor in a cohort sampled during active COVID-19. The sample taken for sequencing was peripheral blood. The nucleotide sequence reads TGTGCCAGCAGCTTAATTGGGGGCTCCTATGGCTACACCTTC. This encodes CASSLIGGSYGYTF.